The rows below give T cell receptor beta chains drawn from one sample of a study of blood T cell repertoires in COVID-19. Here immunoSEQ multiplex PCR was the method, and the copy in TCRdb shows in-frame clones only, minus some. In the table there are about 310,000 clones, 89% of which are singletons. Sequenced input: PBMCs or T cells enriched from blood (not recorded which). The receptors stem from a woman between 35 and 50 years old who had recovered from COVID-19. The conserved cysteine and the conserved F or W are not part of the CDR3 here. Fields, in order: J gene, V gene, CDR3 protein.

j_gene: TRBJ2-1
v_gene: TRBV9
CDR3aa: ASSVERETYNEQF

j_gene: TRBJ2-1
v_gene: TRBV7-8
CDR3aa: ASSWTRMHNEQF

j_gene: TRBJ1-2
v_gene: TRBV7-3
CDR3aa: ASSLTGGTEYGYT

j_gene: TRBJ2-1
v_gene: TRBV14
CDR3aa: ASSQESGRLNEQF

j_gene: TRBJ2-5
v_gene: TRBV19
CDR3aa: ASSGLAPETQY

j_gene: TRBJ2-5
v_gene: TRBV7-2
CDR3aa: ASSIGTSGGETQY

j_gene: TRBJ2-3
v_gene: TRBV7-6
CDR3aa: ASSASGGAGTDTQY

j_gene: TRBJ2-2
v_gene: TRBV19
CDR3aa: ATSRRDSDTGELF

j_gene: TRBJ1-2
v_gene: TRBV7-9
CDR3aa: ASSRGGTGVGYT

j_gene: TRBJ2-5
v_gene: TRBV7-9
CDR3aa: ASSLAPWGLGETQY

j_gene: TRBJ2-1
v_gene: TRBV21-1
CDR3aa: ASGSGMVYNEQF

j_gene: TRBJ2-1
v_gene: TRBV6-4
CDR3aa: ASSDGLAGYNEQF

j_gene: TRBJ2-7
v_gene: TRBV19
CDR3aa: ASSAGLAVTEQY

j_gene: TRBJ2-7
v_gene: TRBV9
CDR3aa: ASIRRGIREFYEQY

j_gene: TRBJ1-2
v_gene: TRBV29-1
CDR3aa: SVVQRQGIIYGYT

j_gene: TRBJ2-1
v_gene: TRBV24-1
CDR3aa: ATSDHTSFEISYNEQF